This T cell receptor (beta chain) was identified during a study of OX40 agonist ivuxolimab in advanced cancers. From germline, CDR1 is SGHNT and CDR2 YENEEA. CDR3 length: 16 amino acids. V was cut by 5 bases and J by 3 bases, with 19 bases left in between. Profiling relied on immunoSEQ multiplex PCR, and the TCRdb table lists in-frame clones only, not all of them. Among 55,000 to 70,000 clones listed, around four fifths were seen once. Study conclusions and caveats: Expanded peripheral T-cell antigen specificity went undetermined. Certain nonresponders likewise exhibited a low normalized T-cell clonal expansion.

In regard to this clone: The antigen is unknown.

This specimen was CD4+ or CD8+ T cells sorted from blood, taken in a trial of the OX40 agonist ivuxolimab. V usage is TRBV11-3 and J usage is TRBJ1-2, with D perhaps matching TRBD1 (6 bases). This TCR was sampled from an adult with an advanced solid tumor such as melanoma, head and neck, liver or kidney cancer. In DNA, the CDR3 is TGTGCCAGCAGCACAACAGGGTTGCTTCCCTACTATGGCTACACCTTC. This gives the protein CASSTTGLLPYYGYTF. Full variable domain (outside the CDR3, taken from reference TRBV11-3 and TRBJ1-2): EAGVVQSPRYKIIEKKQPVAFWCNPISGHNTLYWYLQNLGQGPELLIRYENEEAVDDSQLPKDRFSAERLKGVDSTLKIQPAELGDSAVYLCASSTTGLLPYYGYTFGSGTRLTVV.